This T cell receptor (beta chain) was identified in a study of cytomegalovirus exposure and HLA in healthy donors. The PCR employed 60 Vbeta primers together with 13 Jbeta primers. Clones were sequenced by immunoSEQ multiplex PCR, and TCRdb holds only the in-frame ones, with some missing. The table includes roughly 110,000 clones, more than 60% detected once. Germline V CDR1 and CDR2: ENHRY, SYGVKD. Trimming shortened V by 0 bases and J by 8 bases, and 16 bases separated the two germline ends. The CDR3 extends over 15 amino acids. This receptor was identified in a woman in her 50s in good health and CMV-seropositive. The rearrangement links TRBV10-3 to TRBJ1-1, with D possibly TRBD1 on 5 matching bases. Specimen: PBMCs. The CDR3 coding sequence is TGTGCCATCAGTGAGTCGTCGGTTGAGCGGGGGGAAGCTTTCTTT. Translated: CAISESSVERGEAFF.